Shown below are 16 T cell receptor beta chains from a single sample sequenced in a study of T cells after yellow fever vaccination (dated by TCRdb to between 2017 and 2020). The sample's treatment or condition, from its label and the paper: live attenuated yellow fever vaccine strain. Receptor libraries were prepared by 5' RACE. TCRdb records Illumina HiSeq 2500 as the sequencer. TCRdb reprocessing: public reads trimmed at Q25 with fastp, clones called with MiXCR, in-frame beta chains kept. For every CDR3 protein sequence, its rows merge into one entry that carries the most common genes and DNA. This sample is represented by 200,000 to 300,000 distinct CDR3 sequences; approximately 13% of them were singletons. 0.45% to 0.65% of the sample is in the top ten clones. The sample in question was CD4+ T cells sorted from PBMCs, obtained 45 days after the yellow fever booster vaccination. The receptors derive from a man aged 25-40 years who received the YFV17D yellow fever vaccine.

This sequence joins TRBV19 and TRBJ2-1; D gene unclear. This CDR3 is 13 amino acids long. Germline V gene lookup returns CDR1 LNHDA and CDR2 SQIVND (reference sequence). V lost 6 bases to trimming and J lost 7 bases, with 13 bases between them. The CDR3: CASRRNLGNEQFF. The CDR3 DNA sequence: TGTGCCAGTAGACGAAATCTTGGGAATGAGCAGTTCTTC. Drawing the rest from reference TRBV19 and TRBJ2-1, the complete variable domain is DGGITQSPKYLFRKEGQNVTLSCEQNLNHDAMYWYRQDPGQGLRLIYYSQIVNDFQKGDIAEGYSVSREKKESFPLTVTSAQKNPTAFYLCASRRNLGNEQFFGPGTRLTVL.

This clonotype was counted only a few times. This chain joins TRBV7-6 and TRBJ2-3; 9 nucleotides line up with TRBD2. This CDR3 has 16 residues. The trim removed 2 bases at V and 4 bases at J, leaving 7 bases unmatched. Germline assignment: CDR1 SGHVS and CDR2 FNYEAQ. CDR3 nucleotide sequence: TGTGCCAGCAGCTTACAGTCTAGCGGGATCTCAGATACGCAGTATTTT. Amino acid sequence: CASSLQSSGISDTQYF.

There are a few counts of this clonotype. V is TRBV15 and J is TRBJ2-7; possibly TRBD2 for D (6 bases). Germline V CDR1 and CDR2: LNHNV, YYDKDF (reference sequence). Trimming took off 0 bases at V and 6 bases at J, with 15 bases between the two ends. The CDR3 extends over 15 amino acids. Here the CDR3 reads CATSRDRPGAGEQYF. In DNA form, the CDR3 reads TGTGCCACCAGCAGAGATCGACCGGGAGCGGGCGAGCAGTACTTC.

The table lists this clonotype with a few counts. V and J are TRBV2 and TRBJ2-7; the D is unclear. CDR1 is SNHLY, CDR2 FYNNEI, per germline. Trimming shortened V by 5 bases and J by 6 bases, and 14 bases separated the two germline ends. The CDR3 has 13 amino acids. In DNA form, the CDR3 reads TGTGCCAGCAGTTTGGCCGTCAGCTCCGAGCAGTACTTC. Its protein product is CASSLAVSSEQYF.

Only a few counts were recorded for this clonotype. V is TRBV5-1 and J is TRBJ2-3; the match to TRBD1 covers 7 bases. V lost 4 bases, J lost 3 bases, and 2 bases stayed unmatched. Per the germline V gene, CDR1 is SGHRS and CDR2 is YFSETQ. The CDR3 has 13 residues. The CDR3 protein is CASSRGPTDTQYF. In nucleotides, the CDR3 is TGCGCCAGCAGCAGGGGGCCTACAGATACGCAGTATTTT.

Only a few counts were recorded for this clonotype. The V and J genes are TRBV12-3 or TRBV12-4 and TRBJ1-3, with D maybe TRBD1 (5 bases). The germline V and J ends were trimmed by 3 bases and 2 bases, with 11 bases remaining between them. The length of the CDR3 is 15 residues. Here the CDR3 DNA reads TGTGCCAGCAGTTTTTCCCAGGGAACTGGAAACACCATATATTTT. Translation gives CASSFSQGTGNTIYF.

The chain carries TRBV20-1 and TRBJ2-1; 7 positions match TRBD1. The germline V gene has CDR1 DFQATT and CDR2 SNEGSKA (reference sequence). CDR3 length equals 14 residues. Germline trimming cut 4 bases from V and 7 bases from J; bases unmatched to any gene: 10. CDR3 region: CSANSYRGLNEQFF. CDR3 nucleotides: TGCAGTGCTAATTCCTACAGGGGTTTAAATGAGCAGTTCTTC.

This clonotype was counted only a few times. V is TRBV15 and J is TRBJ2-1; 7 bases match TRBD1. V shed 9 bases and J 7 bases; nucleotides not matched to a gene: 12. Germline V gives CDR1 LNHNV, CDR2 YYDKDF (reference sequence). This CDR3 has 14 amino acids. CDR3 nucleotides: TGTGCCACGACCGGACAGGACCCTAAAAATGAGCAGTTCTTC. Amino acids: CATTGQDPKNEQFF.

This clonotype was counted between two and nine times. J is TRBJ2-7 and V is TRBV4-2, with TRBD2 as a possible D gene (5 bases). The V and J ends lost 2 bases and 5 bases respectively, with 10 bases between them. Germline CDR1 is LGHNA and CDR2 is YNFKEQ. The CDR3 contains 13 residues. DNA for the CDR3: TGTGCCAGCAGCCAATCAACTAGTCACGAGCAGTACTTC. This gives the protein CASSQSTSHEQYF.

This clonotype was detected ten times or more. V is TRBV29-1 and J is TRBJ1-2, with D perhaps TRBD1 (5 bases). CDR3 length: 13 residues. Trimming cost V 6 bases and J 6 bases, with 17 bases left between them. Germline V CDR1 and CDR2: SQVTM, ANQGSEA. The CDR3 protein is CSVAGRLQDGYTF. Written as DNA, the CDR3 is TGCAGCGTGGCGGGGCGATTACAAGATGGCTACACCTTC. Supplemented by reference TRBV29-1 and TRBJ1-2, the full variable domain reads SAVISQKPSRDICQRGTSLTIQCQVDSQVTMMFWYRQQPGQSLTLIATANQGSEATYESGFVIDKFPISRPNLTFSTLTVSNMSPEDSSIYLCSVAGRLQDGYTFGSGTRLTVV.

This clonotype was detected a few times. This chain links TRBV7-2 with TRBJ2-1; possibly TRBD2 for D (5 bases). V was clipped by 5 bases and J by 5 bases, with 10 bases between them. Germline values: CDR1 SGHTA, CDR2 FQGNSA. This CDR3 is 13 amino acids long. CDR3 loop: CASSATSHNEQFF. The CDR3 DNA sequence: TGTGCCAGCAGCGCCACTAGTCACAATGAGCAGTTCTTC.

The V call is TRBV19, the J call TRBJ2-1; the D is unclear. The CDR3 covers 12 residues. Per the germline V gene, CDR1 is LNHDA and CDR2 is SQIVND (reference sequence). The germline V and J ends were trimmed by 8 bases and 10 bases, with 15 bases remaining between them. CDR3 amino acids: CASSFLGSEQFF. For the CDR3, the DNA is TGTGCCAGTTCATTTCTGGGGTCGGAGCAGTTCTTC.

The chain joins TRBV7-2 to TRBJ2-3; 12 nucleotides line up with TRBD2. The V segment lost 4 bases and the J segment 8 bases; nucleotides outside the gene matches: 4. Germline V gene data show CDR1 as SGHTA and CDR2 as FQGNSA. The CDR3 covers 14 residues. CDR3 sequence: CASSSRTSGTTQYF. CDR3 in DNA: TGTGCCAGCAGCTCTAGGACTAGCGGGACTACGCAGTATTTT.

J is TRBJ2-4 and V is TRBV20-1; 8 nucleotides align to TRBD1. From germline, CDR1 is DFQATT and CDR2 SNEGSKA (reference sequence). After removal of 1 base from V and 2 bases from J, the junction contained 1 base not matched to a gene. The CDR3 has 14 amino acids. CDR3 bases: TGCAGTGCTAGAGGACAGGGGTCCAAAAACATTCAGTACTTC. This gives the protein CSARGQGSKNIQYF.

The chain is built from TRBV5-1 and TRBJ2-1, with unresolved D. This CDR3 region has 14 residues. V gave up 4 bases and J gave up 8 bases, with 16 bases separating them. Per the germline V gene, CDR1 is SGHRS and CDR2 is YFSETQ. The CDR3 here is CASSTGVGHHEQFF. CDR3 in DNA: TGCGCCAGCAGCACGGGTGTGGGCCACCATGAGCAGTTCTTC.

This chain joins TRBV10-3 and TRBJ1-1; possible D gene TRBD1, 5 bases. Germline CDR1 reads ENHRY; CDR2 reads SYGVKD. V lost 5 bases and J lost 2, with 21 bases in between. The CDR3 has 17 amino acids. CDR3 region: CAISSNPGTRENTEAFF. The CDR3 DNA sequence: TGTGCCATCAGTTCGAACCCCGGGACGCGAGAAAACACTGAAGCTTTCTTT.